This T cell receptor beta chain was observed in a study of T cell clonality in common variable immunodeficiency. Study results and caveats: Compared with controls, CVID subjects had fewer shared TCRbeta clones.

Here immunoSEQ multiplex PCR was the method, and the copy in TCRdb shows in-frame clones only, minus some. There are 35,000 to 55,000 clones in the sample, none observed a single time. V was clipped by 3 bases and J by 8 bases; unmatched bases: 5. Germline V gives CDR1 MNHNS, CDR2 SASEGT. The CDR3 spans 15 residues. This clone was detected ten times or more. Its antigen is still unknown. The read falls 3 residues short of the CDR3 end, and the missing part is taken from the germline J gene. The sequencing input was peripheral blood mononuclear cells. This sequence originates from a person between 18 and 69 years old in good health. The chain is built from TRBV6-1 and TRBJ1-6, with TRBD1 matching over 9 bases. The CDR3: CASSEGTGIYSPLHF. CDR3 DNA (partial): TGTGCCAGCAGTGAGGGGACAGGGATTTATTCACCC.